The 16 T cell receptor beta chains below all came from one sample that was sequenced in a study of molecular identifiers for immune sequencing clone quantification. TCRdb re-derived calls from the PCR reads in MiXCR, one entry per CDR3 protein. The table lists 490,000 or so distinct CDR3 sequences, about a quarter of them singletons. Material for sequencing was naive CD8+ T cells from blood, with Jurkat cell RNA spiked in. This sample's subset: FACS-sorted CD8+CD4-CCR7+CD45RA+ naive T cells. The receptors come from a human donor in good health. Some libraries in this study had Jurkat cell RNA spiked in.

This clonotype appeared many times. The chain links TRBV29-1 to TRBJ1-1, with 9 bases matching TRBD1. The CDR3 covers 14 residues. Trimming took 1 base from V and 0 from J; bases not matched to a gene: 0. Germline V gene sequence: CDR1 SQVTM, CDR2 ANQGSEA. The CDR3: CSVEGTGVNTEAFF. CDR3 in DNA: TGCAGCGTTGAAGGGACAGGGGTGAACACTGAAGCTTTCTTT. Supplemented by reference TRBV29-1 and TRBJ1-1, the full variable domain reads SAVISQKPSRDICQRGTSLTIQCQVDSQVTMMFWYRQQPGQSLTLIATANQGSEATYESGFVIDKFPISRPNLTFSTLTVSNMSPEDSSIYLCSVEGTGVNTEAFFGQGTRLTVV.

This clonotype was detected only a few times. This chain connects TRBV7-2 to TRBJ2-1; D is uncertain. Trimming left V 1 base short and J 0 bases short, with 13 bases between. The CDR3 is made up of 17 amino acids. Germline V gene lookup returns CDR1 SGHTA and CDR2 FQGNSA. CDR3 in amino acids: CASSLGLGRSSYNEQFF. The CDR3 bases are TGTGCCAGCAGCTTAGGACTCGGTCGGAGCTCCTACAATGAGCAGTTCTTC.

This clonotype has a count of ten or more. The gene calls are TRBV5-1 and TRBJ2-1, with 9 nucleotides matching TRBD2. J was trimmed by 9 bases and V by 1 base; bases with no gene match: 8. The germline gives CDR1 SGHRS, CDR2 YFSETQ. The CDR3 has 15 amino acids. Here the CDR3 DNA reads TGCGCCAGCAGCTTGTCTAGCGGGACATCCAGTGAGCAGTTCTTC. Translation: CASSLSSGTSSEQFF.

This clonotype was found once. This chain joins TRBV4-2 and TRBJ2-1; 7 positions agree with TRBD1. The junction had 9 bases not matched to a gene; V was cut back by 5 bases and J by 5 bases. Germline lookup yields CDR1 LGHNA and CDR2 YNFKEQ. The CDR3 totals 15 residues. The CDR3 protein is CASSKTGQDNNEQFF. The CDR3 nucleotides read TGTGCCAGCAGCAAGACAGGACAGGATAACAATGAGCAGTTCTTC.

The CDR3 sequence: CASSLQGGTGEQYF. The CDR3 nucleotides are TGTGCCAGCAGCCTACAGGGGGGGACAGGAGAGCAGTACTTC. V is TRBV27 and J is TRBJ2-7; possible D gene TRBD1, 8 bases. This CDR3 has 14 residues. Germline assignment: CDR1 MNHEY and CDR2 SMNVEV (reference sequence). V lost 6 bases, J lost 7 bases, and 19 bases lay in between.

This clonotype was found many times. This chain joins TRBV9 and TRBJ2-3; 15 bases line up with TRBD2. Germline assignment: CDR1 SGDLS and CDR2 YYNGEE. The CDR3 totals 16 residues. Unmatched junction bases numbered 6, after V lost 5 bases and J lost 5 bases. The CDR3 here is CASSSGLAGGGDTQYF. The DNA for the CDR3 is TGTGCCAGCAGTTCGGGACTAGCGGGAGGTGGAGATACGCAGTATTTT.

The chain combines TRBV30 with TRBJ2-2; no clear D. V dropped 3 bases and J dropped 5 bases, with 7 bases sitting between them. The length of the CDR3 is 12 residues. From germline, CDR1 is GTSNPN and CDR2 SVGIG (reference sequence). The CDR3 DNA sequence: TGTGCCTGGAGCCTCGGGACCGGGGAGCTGTTTTTT. This gives the protein CAWSLGTGELFF. Using reference TRBV30 and TRBJ2-2 for the parts outside the CDR3, the full variable domain is SQTIHQWPATLVQPVGSPLSLECTVEGTSNPNLYWYRQAAGRGLQLLFYSVGIGQISSEVPQNLSASRPQDRQFILSSKKLLLSDSGFYLCAWSLGTGELFFGEGSRLTVL.

There are a few counts of this clonotype. The chain combines TRBV6-2 or TRBV6-3 with TRBJ2-4, with TRBD1 matching over 10 bases. Germline CDR1 MNHEY, CDR2 SVGEGT. After removal of 5 bases from V and 0 bases from J, the junction contained 10 bases not matched to a gene. This CDR3 has 18 residues. The CDR3 nucleotides read TGTGCCAGCAGTCGAGGGACAGGGGAAACTCTAGCCAAAAACATTCAGTACTTC. Encoded protein: CASSRGTGETLAKNIQYF.

This clonotype appeared many times. The chain couples TRBV6-5 to TRBJ2-7; D is unclear. Trimming stripped 6 bases from V and 1 base from J, with 10 bases between. The germline CDR1 and CDR2 sequences are MNHEY and SVGAGI. There are 13 residues in the CDR3. In DNA form, the CDR3 reads TGTGCCAGCAGCAAGGTGGGGTCCTACGAGCAGTACTTC. Translating it yields CASSKVGSYEQYF.

A note on this clonotype: Compared with germline, one end of the junction differs, possibly owing to a read error. The gene calls are TRBV6-2 or TRBV6-3 and TRBJ2-3, with D unresolved. Germline CDR1 reads MNHEY; CDR2 reads SVGEGT. CDR3 length equals 16 residues. CDR3 sequence: CASSWGLTDTPDTPYF. The CDR3 DNA follows: TGTGCCAGCAGTTGGGGATTAACAGACACCCCAGATACGCCGTATTTT.

Comment on this clonotype: With a much larger clone just one base away, this may be a read error. Written as DNA, the CDR3 is TGTGCCTGGGGTGTAGGGGCGTCGAGCAATCAGCCCCAGCATTTT. Translation gives CAWGVGASSNQPQHF. The J gene is TRBJ1-5, the V gene TRBV30, with D possibly TRBD1 on 5 matching bases. CDR1 and CDR2 from the germline V gene are GTSNPN and SVGIG (reference sequence). The CDR3 loop spans 15 amino acids. The complete variable domain, with remaining parts taken from reference TRBV30 and TRBJ1-5, reads SQTIHQWPATLVQPVGSPLSLECTVEGTSNPNLYWYRQAAGRGLQLLFYSVGIGQISSEVPQNLSASRPQDRQFILSSKKLLLSDSGFYLCAWGVGASSNQPQHFGDGTRLSIL.

The chain uses TRBV7-6 and TRBJ2-3; tentative D call: TRBD2 (6 bases). The CDR3 runs 15 residues. Trimming took 0 bases from V and 4 from J, leaving 11 bases between them. The germline V gene has CDR1 SGHVS and CDR2 FNYEAQ. The CDR3 coding sequence is TGTGCCAGCAGCTTAGCGGTGGGGGGTTCAGATACGCAGTATTTT. Protein sequence: CASSLAVGGSDTQYF. The complete variable domain, with remaining parts taken from reference TRBV7-6 and TRBJ2-3, reads GAGVSQSPRYKVTKRGQDVALRCDPISGHVSLYWYRQALGQGPEFLTYFNYEAQQDKSGLPNDRFSAERPEGSISTLTIQRTEQRDSAMYRCASSLAVGGSDTQYFGPGTRLTVL.

In its sample, this clonotype was seen a few times. It is likely a read error, because the conserved phenylalanine at the end of the CDR3 is missing. V usage is TRBV5-3 and J usage is TRBJ2-7; TRBD2 matches at 8 bases. TRBV5-3 is an ORF; its function is uncertain. This CDR3 comprises 13 residues. The trim removed 8 bases at V and 5 bases at J, leaving 9 bases unmatched. The CDR3 loop reads CASSQGLANEQYL. The CDR3 DNA reads TGTGCCAGCAGCCAAGGACTAGCAAACGAGCAGTACCTC.

This clonotype was seen ten or more times. The chain joins TRBV2 to TRBJ2-7, with TRBD2 identical over 7 bases. This CDR3 is 16 amino acids long. The J segment lost 3 bases and the V segment lost 2 bases, leaving 10 bases of the junction unmatched. From germline, CDR1 is SNHLY and CDR2 FYNNEI. The CDR3 reads CASSEISGRGGYEQYF. CDR3 coding DNA: TGTGCCAGCAGTGAAATCTCTGGGCGCGGGGGCTACGAGCAGTACTTC.

Only a few counts were recorded for this clonotype. The V and J genes are TRBV4-3 and TRBJ1-1; D remains ambiguous. The V end was cut by 0 bases, the J end by 2 bases, with 7 bases between. The CDR3 sequence is 14 residues long. Germline V gene lookup returns CDR1 LGHNA and CDR2 YSLEER. CDR3 sequence reads: CASSQDVGNTEAFF. CDR3 bases: TGCGCCAGCAGCCAAGATGTAGGAAACACTGAAGCTTTCTTT.

Only a few counts were recorded for this clonotype. The V and J genes are TRBV28 and TRBJ1-2; 9 bases are a match to TRBD1. The germline CDR1 and CDR2 sequences are MDHEN and SYDVKM. V lost 6 bases, J lost 3 bases, and 8 bases stayed unmatched. This CDR3 comprises 15 residues. The CDR3 is CASRPGQGMDYGYTF. CDR3 nucleotides: TGTGCCAGCAGACCCGGACAGGGGATGGACTATGGCTACACCTTC.